This T cell receptor beta chain originates from a study of radiotherapy plus CTLA-4 blockade in lung cancer. CTLA-4 blockade using ipilimumab, together with focal radiation, was received by patients with chemo-refractory metastatic non-small-cell lung cancer. Per germline, CDR1 WNHNN and CDR2 SYGVQD (reference sequence). V was clipped by 2 bases and J by 1 base, with 8 bases between them. The CDR3 is made up of 14 amino acids. This clone appeared a few times. The repertoire was sequenced with immunoSEQ multiplex PCR; TCRdb's copy has only in-frame clones and lacks some. The sample lists some 60,000 clones, 70% to 80% seen once, with roughly 15% in the top ten.

This receptor was obtained from a human donor with non-small cell lung cancer who had a complete response to radiotherapy plus ipilimumab. Source: peripheral blood, taken from a patient treated with radiotherapy plus ipilimumab. The genes are TRBV10-1 and TRBJ2-5; perhaps TRBD2 as D (5 bases). The CDR3 DNA follows: TGCGCCAGCAGTGAGAAGGACTTCCAAGAGACCCAGTACTTC. This codes for CASSEKDFQETQYF.